This entry lists 10 T cell receptor beta chains sequenced from one sample in a study of response to subunit inactivated influenza vaccine. TCRdb re-called the RT-PCR reads through MiXCR, storing one row per CDR3 protein. The data show 530,000 or so distinct CDR3 sequences, around 25% seen once. The source material was CD4+ T cells sorted from PBMCs, sampled 5 to 6 days after vaccination. These TCRs come from a middle-aged man who received an inactivated influenza vaccine.

This clonotype appeared a few times. The chain carries TRBV12-3 or TRBV12-4 and TRBJ2-7, with D perhaps matching TRBD1 (6 bases). CDR3 length: 14 residues. V lost 6 bases to trimming and J lost 2 bases, with 14 bases between them. The CDR3 DNA reads as TGTGCCAGCAGCCCTGGACAGTTTGCCTACGAGCAGTACTTC. Protein sequence: CASSPGQFAYEQYF.

This clonotype was seen more than once but under ten times. The V call is TRBV5-1, the J call TRBJ2-4; TRBD2 might be the D (5 bases). The V gene lost 2 bases and the J gene lost 0 bases, with 6 bases spanning the gap. Looked up from germline, CDR1 is SGHRS and CDR2 is YFSETQ. CDR3 size: 14 residues. The CDR3 region has the DNA TGCGCCAGCAGCTTCGAGGGAGCCAAAAACATTCAGTACTTC. This gives the protein CASSFEGAKNIQYF.

This clonotype was recorded only once. The chain has TRBV10-2 and TRBJ1-6; D perhaps matches TRBD1 (5 bases). This CDR3 comprises 16 residues. V gave up 5 bases and J gave up 10 bases, with 21 bases separating them. The germline CDR1 and CDR2 sequences are WSHSY and SAAADI. DNA of the CDR3: TGCGCCAGCAGTCGTCGAGTGGGGGGGATTAGGTCACCCCTCCACTTT. It codes for CASSRRVGGIRSPLHF.

The chain recombines TRBV25-1 with TRBJ1-2, with 8 bases fitting TRBD1. This CDR3 comprises 16 residues. From germline, CDR1 is MGHDK and CDR2 SYGVNS. The V gene end was trimmed by 4 bases and the J gene end by 4 bases; junction bases not matched to a gene: 11. The CDR3 reads CASSAIQGAAIYGYTF. CDR3 bases: TGTGCCAGCAGTGCGATTCAGGGGGCGGCGATCTATGGCTACACCTTC.

A few counts support this clonotype. The V call is TRBV6-1, the J call TRBJ2-2; 13 nucleotides match TRBD2. V lost 2 bases and J lost 0; bases outside the gene matches: 6. The CDR3 has 19 residues. Germline assignment: CDR1 MNHNS and CDR2 SASEGT. The DNA for the CDR3 is TGTGCCAGCAGTGAAAGACTAGCGGGAGGAATCACGAACACCGGGGAGCTGTTTTTT. It encodes CASSERLAGGITNTGELFF.

This clonotype was counted between two and nine times. This chain links TRBV3-1 with TRBJ2-1; D not resolved. The CDR3 runs to 13 residues. Germline values: CDR1 LGHDT, CDR2 YNNKEL (reference sequence). With 8 bases removed from V and 3 bases from J, the gap between germline ends came to 11 bases. Written as DNA, the CDR3 is TGTGCCAGCGGCGGAGCGATCTACAATGAGCAGTTCTTC. It translates to CASGGAIYNEQFF.

This clonotype occurred a few times. The chain links TRBV7-9 to TRBJ2-3; D tentatively reads TRBD1 or TRBD2 (6 bases each). Germline CDR1 and CDR2: SEHNR and FQNEAQ (reference sequence). CDR3 length: 15 amino acids. V was pared by 8 bases and J by 0 bases, with 15 bases between. The CDR3 region is CASVAGEVSTDTQYF. DNA of the CDR3: TGTGCCAGCGTGGCAGGGGAGGTTAGCACAGATACGCAGTATTTT.

This clonotype has a handful of counts. This sequence joins TRBV5-1 and TRBJ2-4; D not certain. This CDR3 spans 15 amino acids. The V end was cut by 0 bases, the J end by 0 bases, with 7 bases between. Germline CDR1 reads SGHRS; CDR2 reads YFSETQ. The CDR3 sequence is CASSLGHLAKNIQYF. The CDR3 nucleotides are TGCGCCAGCAGCTTGGGGCACCTAGCCAAAAACATTCAGTACTTC.

There are a few counts of this clonotype. This chain uses TRBV5-8 with TRBJ2-3; D is possibly TRBD1 (6 bases). V gave up 5 bases and J gave up 1 base, with 11 bases separating them. The CDR3 loop spans 14 amino acids. Germline CDR1 is SGHTS and CDR2 is YDEGEE. The CDR3 region is CASSYRQGTDTQYF. The CDR3 nucleotides are TGTGCCAGCAGTTACAGACAGGGCACAGATACGCAGTATTTT.

The DNA of the CDR3 is TGTGCCAGCAGCCAAGATGGAGGCCCCGGAGGCAGTTCACCCCTCCACTTT. This codes for CASSQDGGPGGSSPLHF. This sequence joins TRBV4-2 and TRBJ1-6, with D uncertain. Trimming pared 0 bases from V and 9 bases from J, leaving 18 bases between. CDR1 is LGHNA, CDR2 YNFKEQ, per germline. CDR3 size: 17 residues.